The 23 T cell receptor beta chains below were found in one sample sequenced in a study. TCRdb reanalysed the RT-PCR reads using MiXCR and keeps one entry per CDR3 protein. The repertoire holds 650,000 to 800,000 distinct CDR3 sequences, with approximately 14% as singletons. The sequencing input was memory CD4+ T cells from blood. All receptors come from a female donor in good health, serving as a healthy control.

The chain uses TRBV6-5 and TRBJ1-1; a weak D match, TRBD1 (5 bases). The ends were cut back, 6 bases at V and 7 bases at J, with 18 bases in the middle. Germline assignment: CDR1 MNHEY and CDR2 SVGAGI. The CDR3 is 14 residues long. The CDR3 DNA reads as TGTGCCAGCAGGGGACCGAGTGGGGTTCTTGAAGCTTTCTTT. Protein product: CASRGPSGVLEAFF.

There are a few counts of this clonotype. This chain connects TRBV7-2 to TRBJ2-1, with TRBD1 as a possible D gene (6 bases). Trimming took 5 bases from V and 9 from J, leaving 11 bases between them. The germline V gene encodes CDR1 SGHTA and CDR2 FQGNSA. The CDR3 runs 12 residues. CDR3 sequence reads: CASSAQGTEQFF. The DNA of the CDR3 is TGTGCCAGCAGCGCCCAGGGGACTGAGCAGTTCTTC.

This clonotype was counted at least ten times. The chain uses TRBV15 and TRBJ2-7, with D tentatively TRBD1 or TRBD2 (5 bases each). Germline loops: CDR1 LNHNV, CDR2 YYDKDF (reference sequence). Trimming stripped 0 bases from V and 6 bases from J, with 12 bases between. This CDR3 contains 14 residues. The CDR3 nucleotides read TGTGCCACCAGCAGAGATATGGGGGTAGGCGAGCAGTACTTC. Amino acid sequence: CATSRDMGVGEQYF.

In this sample, this clonotype turned up a few times. V usage is TRBV3-1 and J usage is TRBJ2-7; D unclear. CDR1 is LGHDT and CDR2 is YNNKEL in the germline V gene (reference sequence). There are 14 residues in the CDR3. With 4 bases removed from V and 2 bases from J, the gap between germline ends came to 12 bases. The DNA for the CDR3 is TGTGCCAGCAGCCTCGGACCGGATGCCTACGAGCAGTACTTC. It translates to CASSLGPDAYEQYF.

The rearrangement links TRBV28 to TRBJ2-1, with D tentatively TRBD1 (6 bases). The CDR3 consists of 15 residues. V lost 7 bases to trimming and J lost 8 bases, with 21 bases between them. CDR1 and CDR2 from the germline V gene are MDHEN and SYDVKM. CDR3 bases: TGTGCCAGCAACGACCTTCAGGGGTGGGTTGATGAGCAGTTCTTC. This encodes CASNDLQGWVDEQFF.

This clonotype was detected only a few times. The chain combines TRBV20-1 with TRBJ1-5; possible D gene TRBD1, 5 bases. The CDR3 is 15 amino acids. V shed 1 base and J shed 4 bases, with 14 bases lying between them. Looked up from germline, CDR1 is DFQATT and CDR2 is SNEGSKA (reference sequence). The CDR3 reads CSARAGGVGNQPQHF. The CDR3 DNA is TGCAGTGCTAGAGCGGGAGGGGTGGGGAATCAGCCCCAGCATTTT.

This clonotype has at least ten counts. V usage is TRBV29-1 and J usage is TRBJ2-5; 7 nucleotides line up with TRBD1. Germline V lookup: CDR1 SQVTM, CDR2 ANQGSEA. CDR3 length equals 15 residues. Trimming at V came to 7 bases and at J to 4 bases, leaving 15 bases not matched to a gene. The CDR3 nucleotides are TGCAGCGCCCATTGGACAGGTGAAGGTTTAGAGACCCAGTACTTC. This sequence encodes CSAHWTGEGLETQYF.

In its sample, this clonotype was seen many times. The DNA of the CDR3 is TGTGCCACCAGCAGAGCCCGGGGACAGGGGGCTGATGAGCAGTACTTC. Translating it yields CATSRARGQGADEQYF. The chain joins TRBV15 to TRBJ2-7; 12 nucleotides line up with TRBD1. J lost 7 bases, V lost 1 base, and 8 bases had no gene match. Germline V gene lookup returns CDR1 LNHNV and CDR2 YYDKDF (reference sequence). The CDR3 is made up of 16 amino acids.

This clonotype was counted a few times. This rearrangement joins TRBV20-1 to TRBJ2-3; 7 nucleotides align to TRBD2. The CDR3 runs 15 residues. The J segment lost 3 bases and the V segment lost 0 bases, leaving 6 bases of the junction unmatched. CDR1 is DFQATT and CDR2 is SNEGSKA in the germline V gene (reference sequence). CDR3 nucleotide sequence: TGCAGTGCTAGAGATACGCGGGGGAGGACAGATACGCAGTATTTT. This gives the protein CSARDTRGRTDTQYF.

The table lists this clonotype with many counts. This chain connects TRBV11-2 to TRBJ2-7; the D is unclear. The CDR3 is made up of 15 amino acids. Germline V CDR1 and CDR2: SGHAT, FQNNGV. V was cut by 1 base and J by 0 bases, with 10 bases left in between. The DNA for the CDR3 is TGTGCCAGCAGCTTAGTGGATCTGGGCTCCTACGAGCAGTACTTC. Its translation is CASSLVDLGSYEQYF.

This rearrangement joins TRBV5-1 to TRBJ2-5; D possibly corresponds to TRBD2 (6 bases). The V gene's germline CDR1 is SGHRS and CDR2 YFSETQ. Trimming took off 5 bases at V and 2 bases at J, with 10 bases between the two ends. There are 13 residues in the CDR3. CDR3 nucleotide sequence: TGCGCCAGCAGGTCCGGGGGTCAAGAGACCCAGTACTTC. Amino acids: CASRSGGQETQYF. The complete variable domain, with remaining parts taken from reference TRBV5-1 and TRBJ2-5, reads KAGVTQTPRYLIKTRGQQVTLSCSPISGHRSVSWYQQTPGQGLQFLFEYFSETQRNKGNFPGRFSGRQFSNSRSEMNVSTLELGDSALYLCASRSGGQETQYFGPGTRLLVL.

This clonotype was counted between two and nine times. This chain uses TRBV10-3 with TRBJ1-4, with 9 bases matching TRBD1. Losses at the gene ends were 10 bases for V and 2 bases for J; bases not matched to a gene: 11. CDR1 ENHRY and CDR2 SYGVKD come from the germline V gene. The CDR3 totals 16 residues. This chain's CDR3 is CATQTGTGYTNEKLFF. CDR3 DNA: TGTGCCACGCAAACCGGGACAGGGTACACTAATGAAAAACTGTTTTTT.

This clonotype was counted between two and nine times. The genes are TRBV20-1 and TRBJ1-5; the D is unclear. The CDR3 totals 14 residues. Germline V CDR1 and CDR2: DFQATT, SNEGSKA (reference sequence). V lost 4 bases, J lost 3 bases, and 13 bases lay in between. The CDR3: CSATLTGDNQPQHF. The CDR3 bases are TGCAGTGCTACCCTTACCGGAGACAATCAGCCCCAGCATTTT.

V and J are TRBV20-1 and TRBJ2-5; maybe TRBD1 (6 bases). Germline V gene lookup returns CDR1 DFQATT and CDR2 SNEGSKA (reference sequence). This CDR3 region has 14 residues. V was trimmed by 2 bases and J by 1 base, leaving 11 bases between them. In DNA form, the CDR3 reads TGCAGTGCTAGAACAGGGACCCTCCAAGAGACCCAGTACTTC. Protein sequence: CSARTGTLQETQYF.

The rearrangement joins TRBV11-1 to TRBJ1-2; the match to TRBD1 covers 8 bases. V shed 4 bases and J 14 bases; nucleotides not matched to a gene: 12. CDR1 and CDR2 (germline): SGHAT, FQDESV (reference sequence). There are 13 residues in the CDR3. CDR3 nucleotides: TGTGCCAGCAGCTCTTCAGGGGGCGAGGGATATACCTTC. Translation: CASSSSGGEGYTF.

The chain combines TRBV20-1 with TRBJ1-1; no reliable D call. The V end lost 5 bases, the J end lost 6 bases, and 10 bases lay between the germline ends. This CDR3 is 11 amino acids long. CDR1 is DFQATT and CDR2 is SNEGSKA in the germline V gene (reference sequence). For the CDR3, the DNA is TGCAGTGCTCCCACGAGGGCTGAAGCTTTCTTT. Translated: CSAPTRAEAFF.

The sample holds a few counts of this clonotype. CDR3 bases: TGTGCCAGCAGTGCCCTAAGAGGGGACGAAGTCTACACCTTC. It yields the protein CASSALRGDEVYTF. This rearrangement joins TRBV6-1 to TRBJ1-2; possibly TRBD1 for D (5 bases). CDR3 length: 14 residues. Trimming pared 4 bases from V and 10 bases from J, leaving 19 bases between. CDR1 is MNHNS, CDR2 SASEGT, per germline.

This clonotype showed up just a few times. The rearrangement uses TRBV7-2 and TRBJ2-1; 8 bases match TRBD1. The length of the CDR3 is 15 residues. Per germline, CDR1 SGHTA and CDR2 FQGNSA. J lost 0 bases, V lost 5 bases, and 3 bases had no gene match. In nucleotides, the CDR3 is TGTGCCAGCAGCACAGGGGGGTACTCCTACAATGAGCAGTTCTTC. This gives the protein CASSTGGYSYNEQFF.

The chain joins TRBV7-8 to TRBJ1-1; no clear D gene. The CDR3 length is 12 residues. The germline V and J ends were trimmed by 2 bases and 10 bases, with 11 bases remaining between them. CDR1 SGHVS and CDR2 FQNEAQ come from the germline V gene. CDR3 DNA sequence: TGTGCCAGCAGCTTATGGGCCTGGGGAGCTTTCTTT. Protein product: CASSLWAWGAFF.

This clonotype came up many times. V usage is TRBV20-1 and J usage is TRBJ2-3, with a weak D call TRBD1 (5 bases). The CDR3 covers 14 residues. Trimming took 4 bases from V and 4 from J, leaving 15 bases between them. The V gene's germline CDR1 is DFQATT and CDR2 SNEGSKA (reference sequence). In DNA form, the CDR3 reads TGCAGTGCTACTCACCCGACAGTTCCAGATACGCAGTATTTT. Amino acids: CSATHPTVPDTQYF.

The chain combines TRBV28 with TRBJ1-5; a weak D match, TRBD1 (6 bases). CDR1 is MDHEN and CDR2 is SYDVKM in the germline V gene. This CDR3 contains 14 residues. V lost 6 bases and J lost 5, with 14 bases in between. The CDR3 DNA is TGTGCCAGCAGAGGGGCAGGGGAATATCAGCCCCAGCATTTT. Protein sequence: CASRGAGEYQPQHF. The full variable domain, completed using reference TRBV28 and TRBJ1-5, is DVKVTQSSRYLVKRTGEKVFLECVQDMDHENMFWYRQDPGLGLRLIYFSYDVKMKEKGDIPEGYSVSREKKERFSLILESASTNQTSMYLCASRGAGEYQPQHFGDGTRLSIL.

The table lists this clonotype with many counts. CDR3 loop: CSASFSPLSNQPQHF. For the CDR3, the DNA is TGCAGTGCTAGTTTTTCGCCCCTTAGCAATCAGCCCCAGCATTTT. The J gene is TRBJ1-5, the V gene TRBV20-1; D is ambiguous. The V gene lost 3 bases and the J gene lost 0 bases, with 12 bases spanning the gap. The CDR3 runs 15 residues. The germline gives CDR1 DFQATT, CDR2 SNEGSKA (reference sequence).

This clonotype has a handful of counts. The chain combines TRBV4-2 with TRBJ2-7; no clear D gene. CDR1 and CDR2 (germline): LGHNA, YNFKEQ. The CDR3 is 14 residues long. Trimming took off 1 base at V and 6 bases at J, with 13 bases between the two ends. Here the CDR3 reads CASSQVGLSSEQYF. The CDR3 DNA follows: TGTGCCAGCAGCCAAGTCGGCCTATCGAGCGAGCAGTACTTC.